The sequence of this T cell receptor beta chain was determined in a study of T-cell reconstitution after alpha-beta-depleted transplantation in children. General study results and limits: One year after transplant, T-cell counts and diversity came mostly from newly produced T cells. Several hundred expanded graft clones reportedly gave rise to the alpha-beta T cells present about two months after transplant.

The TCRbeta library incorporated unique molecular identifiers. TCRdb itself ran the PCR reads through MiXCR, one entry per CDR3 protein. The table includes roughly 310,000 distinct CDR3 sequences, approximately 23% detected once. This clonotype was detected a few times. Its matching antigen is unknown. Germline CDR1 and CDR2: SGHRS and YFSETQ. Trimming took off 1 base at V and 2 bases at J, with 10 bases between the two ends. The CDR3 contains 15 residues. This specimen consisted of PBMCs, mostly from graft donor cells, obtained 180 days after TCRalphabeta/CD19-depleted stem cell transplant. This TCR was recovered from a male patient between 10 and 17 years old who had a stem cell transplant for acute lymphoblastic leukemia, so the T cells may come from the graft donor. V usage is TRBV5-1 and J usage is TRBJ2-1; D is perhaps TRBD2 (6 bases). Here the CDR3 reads CASSLWTKTYNEQFF. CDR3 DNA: TGCGCCAGCAGCTTGTGGACTAAGACCTACAATGAGCAGTTCTTC.